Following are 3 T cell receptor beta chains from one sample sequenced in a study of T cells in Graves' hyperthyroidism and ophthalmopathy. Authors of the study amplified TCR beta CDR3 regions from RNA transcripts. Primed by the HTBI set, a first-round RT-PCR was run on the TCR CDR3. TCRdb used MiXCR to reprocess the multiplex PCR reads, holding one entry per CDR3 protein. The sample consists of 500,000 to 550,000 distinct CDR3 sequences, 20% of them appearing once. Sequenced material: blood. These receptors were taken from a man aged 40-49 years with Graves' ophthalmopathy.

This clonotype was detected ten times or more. CDR3 loop: CAISDPGQGDYEQYF. The CDR3 nucleotides read TGTGCCATCAGTGACCCGGGACAGGGGGACTACGAGCAGTACTTC. This chain uses TRBV10-3 with TRBJ2-7; 11 bases line up with TRBD1. After removal of 3 bases from V and 3 bases from J, the junction contained 4 bases not matched to a gene. Germline V gene lookup returns CDR1 ENHRY and CDR2 SYGVKD. The CDR3 length is 15 residues.

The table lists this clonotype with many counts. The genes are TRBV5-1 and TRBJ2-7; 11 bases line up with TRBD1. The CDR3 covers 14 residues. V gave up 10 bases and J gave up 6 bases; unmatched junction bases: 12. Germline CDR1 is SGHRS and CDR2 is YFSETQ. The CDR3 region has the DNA TGCGCCTCCCCCGGGACAGGGGGTCCAGGCGAGCAGTACTTC. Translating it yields CASPGTGGPGEQYF. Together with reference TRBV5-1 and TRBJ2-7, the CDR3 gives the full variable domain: KAGVTQTPRYLIKTRGQQVTLSCSPISGHRSVSWYQQTPGQGLQFLFEYFSETQRNKGNFPGRFSGRQFSNSRSEMNVSTLELGDSALYLCASPGTGGPGEQYFGPGTRLTVT.

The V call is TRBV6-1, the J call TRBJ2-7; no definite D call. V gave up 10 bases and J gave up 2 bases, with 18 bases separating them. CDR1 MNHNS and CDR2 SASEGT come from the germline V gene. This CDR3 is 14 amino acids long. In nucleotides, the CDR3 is TGTGCCACCCTACCGATTGTTAGCACCTACGAGCAGTACTTC. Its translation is CATLPIVSTYEQYF.